These 17 T cell receptor beta chains came from one sample sequenced in a study of T cell responses to AZD1222 COVID-19 vaccine. Sequencing was performed with immunoSEQ multiplex PCR; in TCRdb, only in-frame clones are kept and a portion is missing. The sample has 120,000 to 150,000 clones; about 90% are singletons. This sample comprised peripheral blood, obtained 28 days after the second AZD1222 dose. The receptors were gathered from an adult who received the AZD1222 COVID-19 vaccine.

This clone was recorded once. The chain combines TRBV18 with TRBJ2-5; no definite D call. Trimming cost V 1 base and J 4 bases, with 10 bases left between them. The germline gives CDR1 KGHSH, CDR2 LQKENI. The CDR3 contains 14 residues. The CDR3 DNA is TGTGCCAGCTCACCACGGAATTGGACAGAGACCCAGTACTTC. Protein sequence: CASSPRNWTETQYF.

This clone was counted only a few times. V usage is TRBV6-1 and J usage is TRBJ1-2; D may be TRBD1 (6 bases). The ends were cut back, 2 bases at V and 6 bases at J, with 10 bases in the middle. CDR1 and CDR2 (germline): MNHNS, SASEGT. The CDR3 totals 13 residues. CDR3 DNA sequence: TGTGCCAGCAGTGAACCAGGGGCCCATGGCTACACCTTC. It is translated as CASSEPGAHGYTF.

This sequence joins TRBV27 and TRBJ1-2; TRBD1 agrees at 10 bases. Trimming took 8 bases from V and 7 from J; bases not matched to a gene: 13. This CDR3 contains 15 residues. The germline V gene encodes CDR1 MNHEY and CDR2 SMNVEV (reference sequence). CDR3 in DNA: TGTGCCAGCGGGAGGTGGACAGGGGGTGCGGGTGGCTACACCTTC. It translates to CASGRWTGGAGGYTF.

The chain recombines TRBV5-1 with TRBJ2-2; 8 nucleotides line up with TRBD1. V was clipped by 6 bases and J by 0 bases; unmatched bases: 4. The CDR3 has 15 amino acids. Germline CDR1 reads SGHRS; CDR2 reads YFSETQ. Written as DNA, the CDR3 is TGCGCCAGCAACAGGGGGGCCTCGAACACCGGGGAGCTGTTTTTT. The encoded protein is CASNRGASNTGELFF.

The rearrangement links TRBV6-4 to TRBJ2-1; TRBD2 agrees at 7 bases. This CDR3 is built from 14 residues. The trim removed 3 bases at V and 4 bases at J, leaving 3 bases unmatched. Germline V gives CDR1 MRHNA, CDR2 SNTAGT. CDR3 loop: CASSDAAGYNEQFF. The CDR3 coding sequence is TGTGCCAGCAGTGATGCAGCGGGGTACAATGAGCAGTTCTTC.

V gene TRBV6-5 combines with J gene TRBJ2-3, with 7 bases identical to TRBD2. With 5 bases clipped from V and 6 bases from J, the junction kept 8 bases outside the gene matches. The CDR3 spans 14 residues. Germline assignment: CDR1 MNHEY and CDR2 SVGAGI. The CDR3 region has the DNA TGTGCCAGCAGTCCCGGGACTACATCCGATACGCAGTATTTT. This translates into CASSPGTTSDTQYF.

This clone appeared a single time. The chain couples TRBV9 to TRBJ2-6; D ambiguous. This CDR3 has 17 amino acids. The germline V gene has CDR1 SGDLS and CDR2 YYNGEE. V shed 4 bases and J shed 0 bases, with 14 bases lying between them. CDR3 in amino acids: CASSPPDGISGANVLTF. The CDR3 nucleotides are TGTGCCAGCAGCCCGCCCGACGGAATCTCTGGGGCCAACGTCCTGACTTTC.

This clone was seen just once. This sequence joins TRBV5-1 and TRBJ2-3; 10 positions agree with TRBD2. The V gene end was trimmed by 7 bases and the J gene end by 1 base; junction bases not matched to a gene: 3. CDR3 size: 14 residues. Per germline, CDR1 SGHRS and CDR2 YFSETQ. DNA of the CDR3: TGCGCCAGCCAAGCGGGAGGGGGCACAGATACGCAGTATTTT. Protein product: CASQAGGGTDTQYF.

V and J are TRBV7-2 and TRBJ2-3, with D perhaps TRBD2 (7 bases). The length of the CDR3 is 15 residues. CDR1 and CDR2 from the germline V gene are SGHTA and FQGNSA. V was cut by 2 bases and J by 3 bases, with 12 bases left in between. CDR3 residues: CASSLLGGPTDTQYF. The CDR3 DNA is TGTGCCAGCAGCTTACTCGGGGGGCCAACAGATACGCAGTATTTT.

The sample holds a few counts of this clone. CDR3 DNA: TGTGCCAGCAGTGAACTAGGGGCGGGGGGGAATTCACCCCTCCACTTT. It yields the protein CASSELGAGGNSPLHF. The V gene is TRBV6-1, the J gene TRBJ1-6; D might be TRBD1 (5 bases). Trimming removed 2 bases from V and 7 bases from J, with 15 bases in between. The CDR3 covers 16 residues. Germline V CDR1 and CDR2: MNHNS, SASEGT.

The chain uses TRBV11-2 and TRBJ1-2, with TRBD1 matching 9 bases. Unmatched junction bases numbered 7, after V lost 0 bases and J lost 8 bases. This CDR3 has 15 residues. Per the germline V gene, CDR1 is SGHAT and CDR2 is FQNNGV. The CDR3 is CASSLDDRGYEGYTF. The CDR3 DNA reads TGTGCCAGCAGCTTAGATGACAGGGGGTACGAGGGCTACACCTTC.

The rearrangement links TRBV6-9 to TRBJ1-2; tentatively, D is TRBD1 (6 bases). The CDR3 spans 16 residues. Germline-derived CDR1 and CDR2 are MNHGY and SVAAGI. Trimming shortened V by 0 bases and J by 2 bases, and 13 bases separated the two germline ends. The CDR3 sequence is CASSYSIGGQNYGYTF. The CDR3 nucleotides are TGTGCCAGCAGTTATTCGATCGGAGGACAGAACTATGGCTACACCTTC.

A single count supports this clone. This sequence joins TRBV6-4 and TRBJ2-4; perhaps TRBD1 as D (5 bases). The V end was cut by 3 bases, the J end by 1 base, with 10 bases between. CDR3 length: 15 amino acids. The germline V gene encodes CDR1 MRHNA and CDR2 SNTAGT. CDR3 protein: CASSELAGAKNIQYF. For the CDR3, the DNA is TGTGCCAGCAGTGAGTTAGCAGGGGCCAAAAACATTCAGTACTTC.

J is TRBJ1-2 and V is TRBV5-6; 8 bases match TRBD1. Looked up from germline, CDR1 is SGHDT and CDR2 is YYEEEE. The CDR3 is 15 amino acids. V lost 3 bases, J lost 4 bases, and 8 bases stayed unmatched. CDR3 loop: CASSWGQVIVYGYTF. The CDR3 DNA follows: TGTGCCAGCAGCTGGGGACAGGTGATTGTCTATGGCTACACCTTC.

The chain links TRBV29-1 to TRBJ1-2, with no clear D. The V and J ends lost 1 base and 5 bases respectively, with 14 bases between them. Germline lookup yields CDR1 SQVTM and CDR2 ANQGSEA. The CDR3 has 14 amino acids. The CDR3 DNA sequence: TGCAGCGTTGAAGGGTTGAGGACGGATTATGGCTACACCTTC. This codes for CSVEGLRTDYGYTF.

The rearrangement links TRBV18 to TRBJ1-2; D not certain. Trimming removed 3 bases at V and 6 bases at J, with 14 bases between. This CDR3 region has 14 residues. Germline lookup yields CDR1 KGHSH and CDR2 LQKENI. Here the CDR3 DNA reads TGTGCCAGCTCACCCGGGGTGAGGGTCCATGGCTACACCTTC. It codes for CASSPGVRVHGYTF. The full variable domain, with the rest looked up from reference TRBV18 and TRBJ1-2, is NAGVMQNPRHLVRRRGQEARLRCSPMKGHSHVYWYRQLPEEGLKFMVYLQKENIIDESGMPKERFSAEFPKEGPSILRIQQVVRGDSAAYFCASSPGVRVHGYTFGSGTRLTVV.

This chain links TRBV18 with TRBJ2-7; D may be TRBD1 (6 bases). Trimming took off 4 bases at V and 2 bases at J, with 15 bases between the two ends. Germline V lookup: CDR1 KGHSH, CDR2 LQKENI. This CDR3 has 15 amino acids. As DNA, the CDR3 is TGTGCCAGCTCACTAAGGACAGACCCTCCCTACGAGCAGTACTTC. This gives the protein CASSLRTDPPYEQYF.